Listed below are T cell receptor beta chains from one sample, sequenced in a study of T cell responses to AZD1222 COVID-19 vaccine. The method was immunoSEQ multiplex PCR; TCRdb's version includes in-frame clones alone and lacks a portion of them. The sample has 90,000 to 120,000 clones; around 90% are singletons. This specimen consisted of peripheral blood, obtained 28 days after the second AZD1222 dose. These TCRs come from an adult who received the AZD1222 COVID-19 vaccine. CDR3s include the opening cysteine and the closing phenylalanine or tryptophan. Each record gives: V gene, clone size, J gene, D gene, CDR3 protein, CDR3 DNA. A D gene is named only where the DNA matches it firmly. Not all rows give a size; the values are once, few, many and, for expanded clones, a class.

TRBV11-2	-	TRBJ2-4	-	CASTKRGMDIQYF	TGTGCCAGCACAAAGCGCGGGATGGACATTCAGTACTTC
TRBV15	-	TRBJ2-2	TRBD2	CATSRDGGLAGGNTGELFF	TGTGCCACCAGCAGAGATGGTGGACTAGCGGGGGGGAACACCGGGGAGCTGTTTTTT
TRBV24-1	-	TRBJ1-1	-	CATRRAANTEAFF	TGTGCCACTCGTCGGGCGGCGAACACTGAAGCTTTCTTT
TRBV18	once	TRBJ2-3	-	CASSRTDPDTQYF	TGTGCCAGCTCACGCACCGACCCAGATACGCAGTATTTT
TRBV11-2	-	TRBJ1-4	TRBD1	CASSLNTGGYEKLFF	TGTGCCAGCAGCTTGAATACAGGGGGGTATGAAAAACTGTTTTTT
TRBV27	-	TRBJ1-4	TRBD1	CASSPTRQGATNEKLFF	TGTGCCAGCAGTCCAACTCGACAGGGGGCAACTAATGAAAAACTGTTTTTT
TRBV5-1	-	TRBJ2-7	-	CASSFGTVSYEQYF	TGCGCCAGCAGCTTCGGGACGGTCTCCTACGAGCAGTACTTC
TRBV15	-	TRBJ1-1	-	CATSWEENTEAFF	TGTGCCACCAGCTGGGAGGAGAACACTGAAGCTTTCTTT
TRBV7-2	-	TRBJ2-7	-	CASSFYPRDTHEQYF	TGTGCCAGCAGCTTTTACCCCAGGGATACCCACGAGCAGTACTTC
TRBV30	-	TRBJ1-1	-	CAWTIGTEAFF	TGTGCCTGGACGATAGGCACTGAAGCTTTCTTT
TRBV6-5	-	TRBJ1-2	-	CASTTPLGGYTF	TGTGCCAGCACCACTCCCCTAGGCGGCTACACCTTC
TRBV4-2	-	TRBJ1-6	-	CASSQERRVGGNSPLHF	TGTGCCAGCAGCCAAGAGAGGCGGGTTGGCGGTAATTCACCCCTCCACTTT
TRBV7-2	once	TRBJ1-2	TRBD1	CASSFSGQTYGYTF	TGTGCCAGCAGCTTCTCGGGACAGACCTATGGCTACACCTTC
TRBV7-8	-	TRBJ2-1	TRBD2	CASSASRGGGYNEQFF	TGTGCCAGCAGCGCGAGTCGGGGGGGAGGCTACAATGAGCAGTTCTTC
TRBV6-1	-	TRBJ1-3	TRBD1	CASSEVGQGTGNTIYF	TGTGCCAGCAGTGAAGTGGGACAGGGGACGGGAAACACCATATATTTT
TRBV4-1	-	TRBJ1-1	-	CASSHGTSRAFF	TGCGCCAGCAGCCACGGGACTTCCAGGGCTTTCTTT
TRBV12-3/TRBV12-4	-	TRBJ1-2	-	CASSPRPNYGYTF	TGTGCCAGCAGTCCCCGCCCAAACTATGGCTACACCTTC
TRBV5-1	-	TRBJ1-1	-	CASSLDGGPMNTEAFF	TGCGCCAGCAGCCTCGACGGGGGGCCAATGAACACTGAAGCTTTCTTT
TRBV4-1	-	TRBJ2-5	-	CASSQDRGETQYF	TGCGCCAGCAGCCAAGATCGGGGAGAGACCCAGTACTTC
TRBV5-6	once	TRBJ1-6	-	CASSLRREGPLHF	TGTGCCAGCAGCTTGCGCCGCGAGGGACCCCTCCACTTT
TRBV14	-	TRBJ1-1	-	CASSQGVRRTEAFF	TGTGCCAGCAGCCAAGGGGTGAGGAGGACTGAAGCTTTCTTT
TRBV7-2	-	TRBJ2-3	-	CASSLAYLDTQYF	TGTGCCAGCAGCTTAGCGTATCTAGATACGCAGTATTTT
TRBV28	-	TRBJ2-7	TRBD2	CASSLSGREQYF	TGTGCCAGCAGTCTTAGCGGGAGGGAGCAGTACTTC
TRBV6-5	-	TRBJ1-5	-	CASSYSDSGNQPQHF	TGTGCCAGCAGTTACTCCGACTCAGGGAATCAGCCCCAGCATTTT
TRBV29-1	-	TRBJ2-4	TRBD2	CSVRGGAAKNIQYF	TGCAGCGTCCGCGGGGGGGCCGCCAAAAACATTCAGTACTTC
TRBV28	-	TRBJ2-1	-	CASSFTSGRGKFF	TGTGCCAGCAGTTTCACGTCTGGCAGGGGAAAGTTCTTC
TRBV5-4	-	TRBJ1-4	-	CASRLDQGSNEKLFF	TGTGCCAGCAGGTTGGATCAGGGATCTAATGAAAAACTGTTTTTT
TRBV10-3	-	TRBJ1-5	-	CAISELDSDQKPQHF	TGTGCCATCAGTGAGTTAGACAGCGACCAAAAACCCCAGCATTTT
TRBV27	large	TRBJ2-1	-	CASSSSVYNEQFF	TGTGCCAGCAGTTCCTCAGTCTACAATGAGCAGTTCTTC
TRBV4-2	-	TRBJ1-1	-	CASSLPTDTEAFF	TGTGCCAGCAGCCTTCCGACAGACACTGAAGCTTTCTTT
TRBV5-1	-	TRBJ2-2	TRBD1	CASSSTLRTGPTGELFF	TGCGCCAGCAGCTCGACCCTCCGGACAGGGCCCACCGGGGAGCTGTTTTTT
TRBV7-2	-	TRBJ2-3	TRBD2	CASSQIAGGETSTDTQYF	TGTGCCAGCAGCCAAATAGCGGGGGGCGAAACTAGCACAGATACGCAGTATTTT
TRBV19	-	TRBJ1-2	TRBD1	CASSLGTADGYTF	TGTGCCAGTTCCCTAGGGACAGCAGATGGCTACACCTTC
TRBV25-1	-	TRBJ1-1	TRBD1	CASSDYDRGRTEAFF	TGTGCCAGCAGTGACTACGACAGGGGAAGGACTGAAGCTTTCTTT
TRBV6-5	-	TRBJ2-7	TRBD2	CASSYGLAAYEQYF	TGTGCCAGCAGTTATGGACTAGCGGCATACGAGCAGTACTTC
TRBV6-2/TRBV6-3	-	TRBJ1-1	-	CASSSDSNTEAFF	TGTGCCAGCAGTTCGGACTCGAACACTGAAGCTTTCTTT
TRBV6-1	-	TRBJ1-1	-	CASSEATQGPEAFF	TGTGCCAGCAGTGAAGCCACACAGGGACCTGAAGCTTTCTTT
TRBV4-2	-	TRBJ2-1	TRBD1	CASSQGTGGYNEQFF	TGTGCCAGCAGCCAAGGGACAGGGGGCTACAATGAGCAGTTCTTC
TRBV7-2	-	TRBJ2-2	TRBD1	CASSPGQGFGELFF	TGTGCCAGCAGCCCGGGACAGGGGTTCGGGGAGCTGTTTTTT
TRBV25-1	-	TRBJ1-1	-	CASSPQGSWSTEAFF	TGTGCCAGCAGTCCTCAGGGCTCGTGGAGCACTGAAGCTTTCTTT
TRBV27	-	TRBJ2-3	TRBD2	CASSLLSGLAGATSTDTQYF	TGTGCCAGCAGTTTATTGTCCGGACTAGCGGGGGCGACTAGCACAGATACGCAGTATTTT
TRBV5-6	-	TRBJ2-1	TRBD2	CASSSPSGGSNEQFF	TGTGCCAGCAGCTCCCCTAGCGGGGGGTCGAATGAGCAGTTCTTC
TRBV24-1	-	TRBJ2-3	TRBD1	CATSDSPGQGTDTQYF	TGTGCCACCAGTGATTCCCCGGGACAGGGGACAGATACGCAGTATTTT
TRBV5-1	-	TRBJ2-3	TRBD2	CASSLAVAGGQGDTQYF	TGCGCCAGCAGCTTGGCGGTAGCGGGGGGGCAGGGAGATACGCAGTATTTT
TRBV4-1	-	TRBJ2-1	TRBD2	CAISGGGGANEQFF	TGCGCCATCTCCGGGGGCGGGGGGGCCAACGAGCAGTTCTTC